The 9 T cell receptor beta chains reported below all come from one sample, sequenced in a study of shared clonotypes between healthy human individuals. This table comes from immunoSEQ multiplex PCR, and its TCRdb copy is limited to in-frame clones, with some not included. The repertoire includes 2 million to 2.5 million clones, 90% to 95% of them detected once, and 0.39% sits in the top ten. Sequencing input: naive CD4+ T cells from PBMCs. This sample's subset: CD45RA+ positively selected. Receptor source: a man aged 18 to 35 in good health. Some clones in this sample may be carry-over from other donors' samples.

The sample holds one count of this clone. This chain's CDR3 is CAITAGGSQYF. The CDR3, as DNA: TGTGCCATCACAGCGGGGGGGAGTCAGTACTTC. The V gene is TRBV10-3, the J gene TRBJ2-7; 10 positions agree with TRBD2. Germline CDR1 reads ENHRY; CDR2 reads SYGVKD. The V and J ends lost 7 bases and 10 bases, in that order; junction bases with no gene match: 4. The CDR3 sequence is 11 residues long.

The V call is TRBV4-2, the J call TRBJ2-7; D possibly matches TRBD1 or TRBD2 (5 bases each). This CDR3 contains 14 residues. Germline CDR1 LGHNA, CDR2 YNFKEQ. V lost 0 bases and J lost 3, with 9 bases in between. Here the CDR3 DNA reads TGTGCCAGCAGCCAAGAAGGGACCTACTACGAGCAGTACTTC. Amino acid sequence: CASSQEGTYYEQYF.

This chain uses TRBV5-1 with TRBJ1-2, with TRBD1 matching over 8 bases. From germline, CDR1 is SGHRS and CDR2 YFSETQ. After removal of 0 bases from V and 5 bases from J, the junction contained 6 bases not matched to a gene. The CDR3 runs 15 residues. CDR3 sequence reads: CASSLAPTGEYGYTF. The CDR3 DNA reads TGCGCCAGCAGCTTGGCCCCGACAGGGGAGTATGGCTACACCTTC.

The count of this clone is one. The rearrangement links TRBV14 to TRBJ2-7; D assignment may be TRBD1 or TRBD2 (5 bases each). V lost 4 bases and J lost 9, with 16 bases in between. Germline V lookup: CDR1 SGHDN, CDR2 FVKESK. CDR3 length: 13 amino acids. CDR3 DNA: TGTGCCAGCAGCCCTCCAGGAAGGGACGTGCAGTACTTC. Translating it yields CASSPPGRDVQYF.

On this clone itself: Distinct nucleotide sequences in the sample also encode this CDR3. This chain joins TRBV5-1 and TRBJ2-7, with 11 positions matching TRBD1. The germline gives CDR1 SGHRS, CDR2 YFSETQ. CDR3 length equals 14 residues. Trimming removed 5 bases from V and 4 bases from J; junction bases left unmatched: 5. CDR3 loop: CASSSGTGGYEQYF. As DNA, the CDR3 is TGCGCCAGCAGTTCCGGGACAGGGGGGTACGAGCAGTACTTC.

The chain links TRBV28 to TRBJ2-7; 10 nucleotides agree with TRBD2. The CDR3 runs 13 residues. V lost 6 bases to trimming and J lost 2 bases; unmatched junction nucleotides: 1. The V gene's germline CDR1 is MDHEN and CDR2 SYDVKM. The CDR3 region has the DNA TGTGCCAGCAGAGCGGGAGGGGCCTACGAGCAGTACTTC. It translates to CASRAGGAYEQYF.

The chain has TRBV27 and TRBJ1-1, with 12 bases identical to TRBD1. The CDR3 has 16 amino acids. Trimming took 6 bases from V and 0 from J; bases not matched to a gene: 5. CDR1 and CDR2 (germline): MNHEY, SMNVEV (reference sequence). The CDR3 loop reads CASSLGQGAMNTEAFF. CDR3 DNA: TGTGCCAGCAGCTTGGGACAGGGGGCCATGAACACTGAAGCTTTCTTT.

The chain employs TRBV6-1 and TRBJ2-7; 9 bases match TRBD1. The CDR3 has 14 residues. Looked up from germline, CDR1 is MNHNS and CDR2 is SASEGT. V lost 2 bases, J lost 6 bases, and 5 bases stayed unmatched. The CDR3 region has the DNA TGTGCCAGCAGTGAAAGGGGACAGGGACCCGAGCAGTACTTC. Protein: CASSERGQGPEQYF.

The chain joins TRBV18 to TRBJ1-5, with D possibly TRBD1 on 6 matching bases. The CDR3 has 20 residues. V lost 3 bases and J 1 base, leaving 25 bases between the germline ends. Germline loops: CDR1 KGHSH, CDR2 LQKENI. The CDR3 bases are TGTGCCAGCTCACCCCGGACAGAACCAGGTCCAACGGGAAGCAATCAGCCCCAGCATTTT. Translating gives CASSPRTEPGPTGSNQPQHF. The entire variable domain, with the rest obtained from reference TRBV18 and TRBJ1-5, is as follows: NAGVMQNPRHLVRRRGQEARLRCSPMKGHSHVYWYRQLPEEGLKFMVYLQKENIIDESGMPKERFSAEFPKEGPSILRIQQVVRGDSAAYFCASSPRTEPGPTGSNQPQHFGDGTRLSIL.